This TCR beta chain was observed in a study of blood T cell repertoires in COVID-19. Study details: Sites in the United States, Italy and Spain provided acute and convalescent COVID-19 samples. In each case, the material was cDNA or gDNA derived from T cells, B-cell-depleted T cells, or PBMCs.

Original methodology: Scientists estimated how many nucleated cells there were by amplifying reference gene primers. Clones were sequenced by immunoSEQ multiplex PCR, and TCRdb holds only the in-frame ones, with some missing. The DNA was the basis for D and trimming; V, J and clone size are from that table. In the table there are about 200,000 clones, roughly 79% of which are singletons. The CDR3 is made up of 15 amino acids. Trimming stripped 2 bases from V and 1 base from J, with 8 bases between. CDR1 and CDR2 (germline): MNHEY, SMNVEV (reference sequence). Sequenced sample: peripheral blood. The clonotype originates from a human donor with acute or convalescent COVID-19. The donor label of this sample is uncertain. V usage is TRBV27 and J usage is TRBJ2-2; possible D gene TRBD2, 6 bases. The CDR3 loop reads CASSLAGLNTGELFF. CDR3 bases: TGTGCCAGCAGTTTAGCGGGGCTGAACACCGGGGAGCTGTTTTTT.